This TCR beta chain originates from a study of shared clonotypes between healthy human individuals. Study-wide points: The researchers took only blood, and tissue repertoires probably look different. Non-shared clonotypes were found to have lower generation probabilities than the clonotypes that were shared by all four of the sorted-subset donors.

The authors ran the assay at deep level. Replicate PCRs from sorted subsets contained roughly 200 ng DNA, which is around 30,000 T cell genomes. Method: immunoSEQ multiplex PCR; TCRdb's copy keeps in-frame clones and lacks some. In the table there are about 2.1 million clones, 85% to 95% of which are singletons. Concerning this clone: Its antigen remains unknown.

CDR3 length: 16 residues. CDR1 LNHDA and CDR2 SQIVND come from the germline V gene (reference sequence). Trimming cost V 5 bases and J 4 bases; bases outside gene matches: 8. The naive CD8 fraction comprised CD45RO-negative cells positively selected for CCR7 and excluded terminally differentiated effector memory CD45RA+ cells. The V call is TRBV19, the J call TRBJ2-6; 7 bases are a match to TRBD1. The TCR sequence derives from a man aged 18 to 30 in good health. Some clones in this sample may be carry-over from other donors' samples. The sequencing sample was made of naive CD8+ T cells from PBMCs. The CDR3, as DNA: TGTGCCAGTAGTGCCCGAACAGGGGTCGGGGCCAACGTCCTGACTTTC. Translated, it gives CASSARTGVGANVLTF.